This T cell receptor beta chain was identified during a study of OX40 agonist ivuxolimab in advanced cancers. The overall study: Males comprised 82.7% of the group, whose mean age was about 60 years (range 23 to 79). Notes on the study in general: Expanded clones tended on average to be more numerous among CD8+ T cells than CD4+.

Libraries were prepared by immunoSEQ multiplex PCR; TCRdb keeps only in-frame clonotypes and omits some of them. The table has 25,000 to 35,000 clones, 84% seen once; the top ten hold roughly a sixth. This clone was found once. What it binds is not known. The receptor was derived from an adult with an advanced solid tumor such as melanoma, head and neck, liver or kidney cancer. The sample in question was CD4+ or CD8+ T cells sorted from blood, obtained in a trial of the OX40 agonist ivuxolimab.

Written as DNA, the CDR3 is TGTGCCAGCAGTGAAGTTCCCAATGAAAAACTGTTTTTT. Amino acids: CASSEVPNEKLFF. The gene calls are TRBV2 and TRBJ1-4; D uncertain. Trimming took 1 base from V and 5 from J, leaving 5 bases between them. This CDR3 contains 13 residues. CDR1 and CDR2 (germline): SNHLY, FYNNEI.